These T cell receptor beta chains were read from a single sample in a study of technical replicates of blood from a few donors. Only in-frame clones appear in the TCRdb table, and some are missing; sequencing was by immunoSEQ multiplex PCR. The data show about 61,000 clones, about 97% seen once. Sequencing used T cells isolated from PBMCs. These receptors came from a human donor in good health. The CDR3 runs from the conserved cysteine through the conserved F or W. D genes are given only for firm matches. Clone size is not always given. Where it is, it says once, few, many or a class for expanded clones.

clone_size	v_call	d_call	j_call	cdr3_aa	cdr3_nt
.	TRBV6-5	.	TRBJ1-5	CASSYGGNQPQHF	TGTGCCAGCAGTTACGGCGGAAATCAGCCCCAGCATTTT
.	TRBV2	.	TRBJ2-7	CASSETPEGEQYF	TGTGCCAGCAGTGAAACTCCAGAGGGCGAGCAGTACTTC
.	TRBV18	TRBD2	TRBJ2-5	CASSPLADQETQYF	TGTGCCAGCTCGCCACTAGCGGACCAAGAGACCCAGTACTTC
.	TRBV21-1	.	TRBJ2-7	CASSKVVVSSAYEQYF	TGTGCCAGCAGCAAAGTGGTAGTTTCATCTGCCTACGAGCAGTACTTC
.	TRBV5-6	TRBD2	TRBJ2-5	CASSPAAGEETQYF	TGTGCCAGCAGCCCCGCAGCGGGGGAAGAGACCCAGTACTTC
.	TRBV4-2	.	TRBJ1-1	CASSQDRDTEAFF	TGTGCCAGCAGCCAAGACAGGGACACTGAAGCTTTCTTT
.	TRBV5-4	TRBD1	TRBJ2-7	CASSHRDSPYEQYF	TGTGCCAGCAGCCACCGGGACAGCCCCTACGAGCAGTACTTC
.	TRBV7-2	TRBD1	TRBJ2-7	CASRSTGDHEQYF	TGTGCCAGCAGGTCGACAGGGGACCACGAGCAGTACTTC
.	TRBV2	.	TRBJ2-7	CASKGDRVSGSEQYF	TGTGCCAGCAAGGGGGACAGGGTCAGCGGGAGCGAGCAGTACTTC
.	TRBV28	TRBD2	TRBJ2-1	CASGLAGQHNEQFF	TGTGCCAGCGGTCTAGCGGGGCAACACAATGAGCAGTTCTTC
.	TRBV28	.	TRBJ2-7	CASSFTPGTGFSYEQYF	TGTGCCAGCAGTTTTACCCCCGGAACAGGGTTCTCCTACGAGCAGTACTTC
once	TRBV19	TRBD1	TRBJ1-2	CASSTPGQDYGYTF	TGTGCCAGTAGTACGCCGGGACAGGACTATGGCTACACCTTC
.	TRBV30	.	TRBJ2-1	CAWTWSEQGNEQFF	TGTGCCTGGACGTGGTCCGAACAGGGAAATGAGCAGTTCTTC
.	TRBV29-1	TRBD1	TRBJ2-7	CSVPNRDREGEQYF	TGCAGCGTTCCCAACCGGGACAGGGAGGGCGAGCAGTACTTC
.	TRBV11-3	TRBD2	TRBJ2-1	CASSLRLAGVNEQFF	TGTGCCAGCAGCTTAAGGCTAGCGGGGGTAAATGAGCAGTTCTTC
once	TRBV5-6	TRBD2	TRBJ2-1	CASSLVTSGSLNEQFF	TGTGCCAGCAGCTTGGTAACTAGCGGGAGTTTGAATGAGCAGTTCTTC